This is a list of T cell receptor beta chains from one sample in a study of neurological immune-mediated disorders. TCRdb reprocessed the 5' RACE reads via MiXCR and lists one record per CDR3 protein. The sample yields roughly 13,000 distinct CDR3 sequences, 5.5% to 7% seen once. Sequencing input: CD8+ T cells from blood. The receptors here all came from a woman aged 40 to 50 in good health. CDR3s include the opening cysteine and the closing phenylalanine or tryptophan. The D gene is left open where the match is weak. Size is stated as once, few or many counts, or a class when the clone is expanded.

CASSQFWTGSHGYTF TGCGCCAGCAGCCAATTTTGGACAGGGAGTCATGGCTACACCTTC TRBD1 TRBJ1-2 many TRBV4-1
CASSLSGQNEQFF TGTGCCAGCAGTTTATCGGGACAGAATGAGCAGTTCTTC TRBD1 TRBJ2-1 few TRBV27
CAISEPTLTGQNTEAFF TGTGCCATCAGTGAGCCCACCCTAACAGGGCAAAACACTGAAGCTTTCTTT - TRBJ1-1 many TRBV10-3
CASSPDVGPTDTQYF TGTGCCAGCTCACCTGACGTGGGACCCACAGATACGCAGTATTTT - TRBJ2-3 many TRBV18
CSARDGGSGSPSTYNEQFF TGCAGTGCTAGAGATGGTGGTAGCGGGTCCCCTTCTACCTACAATGAGCAGTTCTTC TRBD2 TRBJ2-1 many TRBV20-1
CASRQDGSYEQYF TGTGCCAGCAGGCAGGACGGATCCTACGAGCAGTACTTC - TRBJ2-7 many TRBV3-1
CASSLGGGGTSGYTF TGTGCCAGCAGTTTAGGGGGAGGGGGTACGTCTGGCTACACCTTC - TRBJ1-2 many TRBV12-3/TRBV12-4
CASSSLARGAAKNIQYF TGTGCCAGCAGCTCCCTCGCTCGGGGGGCGGCCAAAAACATTCAGTACTTC - TRBJ2-4 many TRBV13
CASSLLQEGITDTQYF TGTGCCAGCAGCTTGTTACAGGAAGGCATCACAGATACGCAGTATTTT - TRBJ2-3 few TRBV5-4
CASRYSTGVFMNTEAFF TGTGCCAGCAGATATTCGACAGGCGTCTTTATGAACACTGAAGCTTTCTTT - TRBJ1-1 many TRBV7-2
CASSTGVGEQFF TGTGCCAGCAGCACAGGGGTAGGCGAGCAGTTCTTC TRBD1 TRBJ2-1 many TRBV27
CASSYSKGVNTIYF TGTGCCAGCAGTTACTCGAAAGGGGTAAACACCATATATTTT - TRBJ1-3 many TRBV6-5
CASSLTSGTNEQFF TGTGCCAGCAGCTTAACTAGCGGGACCAATGAGCAGTTCTTC TRBD2 TRBJ2-1 many TRBV7-2
CASSQEARTDTQYF TGCGCCAGCAGCCAAGAAGCTCGCACAGATACGCAGTATTTT - TRBJ2-3 many TRBV4-1